The table lists the clone carrying this T cell receptor (beta chain) with a few counts. CDR1 and CDR2 from the germline V gene are MNHEY and SMNVEV (reference sequence). The CDR3 runs to 14 residues. V shed 6 bases, J shed 1 base, and the junction held 3 bases outside the gene matches. These data belong to a study of identical twins. Using its own MiXCR run on the 5' RACE reads, TCRdb lists one record per CDR3 protein. The sample holds about 1.7 million distinct CDR3 sequences, more than 30% seen once. The sample was cord blood. V and J are TRBV27 and TRBJ1-1, with 9 bases identical to TRBD1. This receptor was identified in a newborn girl in good health. CDR3 in DNA: TGTGCCAGCAGACAGGGGGCGGAGAACACTGAAGCTTTCTTT. It specifies CASRQGAENTEAFF.